This TCR beta chain was identified in a study of T cells expressing NK-cell markers. Per the germline V gene, CDR1 is SGHDN and CDR2 is FVKESK. The CDR3 is 18 residues long. No DNA is given; TCRdb re-called the 5' RACE reads and lists each CDR3 protein once. The sample totals 300,000 to 450,000 distinct CDR3 sequences. The receptor was isolated from a man aged 18-69 years in good health. The sequenced sample was blood T cells: a sorted CD56 or NKG2C T cell subset, CD4+ or CD8+ T cells, or bulk PBMC T cells (not recorded which). The gene calls are TRBV14 and TRBJ1-4; TCRdb's assignment of TRBD1 cannot be checked, as there is no DNA. The CDR3 loop reads CASSDSPGTVVSREKLFF.